This is a list of T cell receptor beta chains from one sample in a study of blood T cell repertoires in COVID-19. Profiling relied on immunoSEQ multiplex PCR, and the TCRdb table lists in-frame clones only, not all of them. The sample lists roughly 250,000 clones; about 85% were seen once. The sequencing input was peripheral blood. The source is a man in his forties or fifties with acute or convalescent COVID-19. Both conserved end residues are part of each CDR3. The D gene is left open where the match is weak. Clone size is given for some rows only: seen once, a few or many times, or a class if the clone is expanded.

>TRBV9|.|.|TRBJ1-2
CASSPDTGRNYGYTF
TGTGCCAGCAGCCCAGACACCGGCCGAAACTATGGCTACACCTTC
>TRBV6-5|.|TRBD2|TRBJ2-1
CASRPIAGGYNEQFF
TGTGCCAGCAGACCTATAGCGGGGGGTTACAATGAGCAGTTCTTC
>TRBV7-9|once|.|TRBJ1-2
CASSQGGARYGYTF
TGTGCCAGCAGCCAAGGCGGAGCACGCTATGGCTACACCTTC
>TRBV11-2|once|.|TRBJ1-6
CASSPNIGVRVVPLHF
TGTGCCAGCAGCCCAAACATAGGGGTCCGTGTAGTTCCCCTCCACTTT
>TRBV18|few|.|TRBJ1-3
CASSPPSVSGNTIYF
TGTGCCAGCTCACCACCGAGCGTTTCTGGAAACACCATATATTTT
>TRBV5-6|.|TRBD1|TRBJ2-6
CASSQGFQGAPGANVLTF
TGTGCCAGCAGCCAAGGGTTTCAGGGGGCGCCTGGGGCCAACGTCCTGACTTTC
>TRBV7-2|.|TRBD1|TRBJ1-4
CASRQDRVREKLFF
TGTGCCAGCAGACAGGACAGGGTTCGCGAAAAACTGTTTTTT
>TRBV19|.|TRBD1|TRBJ2-2
CASSIGQGAASGELFF
TGTGCCAGTAGTATCGGACAGGGGGCAGCGTCAGGGGAGCTGTTTTTT
>TRBV30|.|TRBD1|TRBJ1-3
CAWSVQGGQNTIYF
TGTGCCTGGAGTGTACAAGGGGGCCAAAACACCATATATTTT
>TRBV19|.|TRBD1|TRBJ1-1
CASRTGLNTEAFF
TGTGCCAGCCGGACAGGATTGAACACTGAAGCTTTCTTT
>TRBV7-9|few|TRBD2|TRBJ2-7
CASGRESAYEQYF
TGTGCCAGCGGGAGGGAGAGCGCCTACGAGCAGTACTTC
>TRBV3-1/TRBV3-2|once|.|TRBJ1-3
CASTPDRSSGNTIYF
TGTGCCAGCACCCCCGACAGGAGCTCTGGAAACACCATATATTTT
>TRBV5-4|once|TRBD1|TRBJ1-2
CASTRQGDDYGYTF
TGTGCCAGCACAAGACAGGGTGACGACTATGGCTACACCTTC
>TRBV5-1|.|TRBD1|TRBJ2-5
CASISGTGGQETQYF
TGCGCCAGCATATCCGGGACAGGGGGTCAAGAGACCCAGTACTTC
>TRBV30|.|TRBD2|TRBJ2-1
CASSGGANEQFF
TGTGCCTCTAGCGGGGGGGCCAATGAGCAGTTCTTC
>TRBV6-6|once|.|TRBJ1-1
CASSPGVTEAFF
TGTGCCAGCAGCCCAGGGGTCACTGAAGCTTTCTTT
>TRBV6-6|.|TRBD1|TRBJ1-4
CASSNTGGYEKLFF
TGTGCCAGCAGTAACACAGGGGGCTATGAAAAACTGTTTTTT
>TRBV10-3|.|.|TRBJ2-1
CALGAGTGDNEQFF
TGTGCCCTCGGCGCCGGAACAGGCGACAATGAGCAGTTCTTC
>TRBV5-1|.|TRBD1|TRBJ1-4
CASSPTGGANEKLFF
TGCGCCAGCAGCCCGACAGGGGGAGCAAATGAAAAACTGTTTTTT
>TRBV3-1/TRBV3-2|.|.|TRBJ1-1
CASSQGWGGTEAFF
TGTGCCAGCAGCCAAGGTTGGGGAGGCACTGAAGCTTTCTTT
>TRBV7-3|.|.|TRBJ1-5
CASSNGTKGRAQHF
TGTGCCAGCAGCAACGGGACTAAAGGTAGGGCCCAGCATTTT
>TRBV2|few|.|TRBJ1-1
CASSEAQALKAFF
TGTGCCAGCAGTGAAGCGCAGGCCCTGAAAGCTTTCTTT
>TRBV25-1|.|.|TRBJ1-4
CASSESVGANEKLFF
TGTGCCAGCAGTGAATCTGTAGGGGCTAATGAAAAACTGTTTTTT
>TRBV2|.|TRBD1|TRBJ2-7
CASSLKGQGYEQYF
TGTGCCAGCAGTTTAAAGGGACAGGGCTACGAGCAGTACTTC